This paragraph reports one T cell receptor beta chain. No antigen is known for it. Profiled with immunoSEQ multiplex PCR; TCRdb holds only in-frame clones, not every one. The sample gives approximately 29,000 clones, roughly 90% of which show up once; around 3.5% is in the top ten. Germline V gene lookup returns CDR1 MGHRA and CDR2 YSYEKL. J gave up 9 bases and V 1 base, and 4 bases lay outside the gene matches. This CDR3 has 15 amino acids. The entry originates in a study of T cells after posttransplantation cyclophosphamide. Findings of the study overall: Blood and skin or GI T cell repertoires showed limited TRB overlap. Donor-recipient repertoire similarity was low at 1-2 months, rising over year one.

The receptor comes from a man in his fifties. The chain is built from TRBV4-1 and TRBJ1-6; 9 bases align to TRBD1. The sequenced sample was PBMCs. The CDR3 sequence: CASSQGDRGSSPLHF. CDR3 in DNA: TGCGCCAGCAGCCAAGGCGACAGGGGGAGTTCACCCCTCCACTTT.